One and the same sample provided the 16 T cell receptor beta chains below, sequenced in a study of patients and donors after allogeneic stem cell transplantation. TCRdb itself ran the RT-PCR reads through MiXCR, one entry per CDR3 protein. Altogether about 410,000 distinct CDR3 sequences are present, roughly 17% being singletons, with the ten largest covering 6% to 8%. Material for sequencing was blood, either unsorted or a sorted T cell fraction (not recorded which). The receptors here all came from a human donor who was either an allogeneic HSCT recipient or a stem cell or donor lymphocyte infusion donor (not recorded which). It is not recorded whose cells these are; they may come from a transplant donor.

This clonotype has at least ten counts. The chain employs TRBV12-3 or TRBV12-4 and TRBJ2-2; 12 bases fit TRBD2. The CDR3 covers 17 residues. Trimming at V came to 7 bases and at J to 4 bases, leaving 10 bases not matched to a gene. Here the CDR3 reads CASIGLAGLVVTGELFF. The CDR3 DNA reads as TGTGCCAGCATCGGACTAGCGGGATTGGTCGTCACCGGGGAGCTGTTTTTT.

The chain recombines TRBV4-2 with TRBJ1-5; TRBD1 might be the D (6 bases). V was trimmed by 1 base and J by 6 bases, leaving 22 bases between them. This CDR3 is 18 amino acids long. Germline V gene lookup returns CDR1 LGHNA and CDR2 YNFKEQ. This CDR3 is CASSQVRALGARGQPQHF. CDR3 bases: TGTGCCAGCAGCCAAGTTCGAGCTTTGGGGGCGCGGGGTCAGCCCCAGCATTTT.

The rearrangement joins TRBV20-1 to TRBJ2-5; no clear D gene. Germline assignment: CDR1 DFQATT and CDR2 SNEGSKA (reference sequence). V dropped 1 base and J dropped 5 bases, with 17 bases sitting between them. This CDR3 is built from 15 residues. In DNA form, the CDR3 reads TGCAGTGCTAGAGTCGATCGTCGTTTGCCGGAGACCCAGTACTTC. Translating gives CSARVDRRLPETQYF.

The J gene is TRBJ2-7, the V gene TRBV24-1; D is undetermined. Trimming took 4 bases from V and 9 from J, leaving 9 bases between them. Germline V gene lookup returns CDR1 KGHDR and CDR2 SFDVKD. This CDR3 is built from 11 residues. CDR3 loop: CATSEGQVQYF. In nucleotides, the CDR3 is TGTGCCACCAGTGAAGGGCAGGTGCAGTACTTC.

This clonotype was seen a handful of times. The chain has TRBV9 and TRBJ2-3, with TRBD2 identical over 8 bases. Looked up from germline, CDR1 is SGDLS and CDR2 is YYNGEE. The CDR3 length is 15 residues. V shed 2 bases and J 6 bases; nucleotides not matched to a gene: 8. CDR3 DNA sequence: TGTGCCAGCAGCGTCGGGGGGGCCGCTAGGGATACGCAGTATTTT. Its protein is CASSVGGAARDTQYF. Using reference TRBV9 and TRBJ2-3 for the parts outside the CDR3, the full variable domain is DSGVTQTPKHLITATGQRVTLRCSPRSGDLSVYWYQQSLDQGLQFLIQYYNGEERAKGNILERFSAQQFPDLHSELNLSSLELGDSALYFCASSVGGAARDTQYFGPGTRLTVL.

This clonotype was detected only a few times. The chain carries TRBV2 and TRBJ2-3; possible D gene TRBD2, 5 bases. The length of the CDR3 is 16 residues. Per germline, CDR1 SNHLY and CDR2 FYNNEI. V shed 7 bases and J shed 5 bases, with 22 bases lying between them. CDR3 in DNA: TGTGCCAGCAAACGGTTCCCGGGAACCGAGGGAGATACGCAGTATTTT. This encodes CASKRFPGTEGDTQYF.

This rearrangement joins TRBV15 to TRBJ1-2; D might be TRBD1 (5 bases). Trimming removed 0 bases at V and 0 bases at J, with 5 bases between. Germline V gene lookup returns CDR1 LNHNV and CDR2 YYDKDF (reference sequence). The CDR3 consists of 14 residues. CDR3 sequence reads: CATSRDRANYGYTF. The CDR3 DNA follows: TGTGCCACCAGCAGAGACAGGGCTAACTATGGCTACACCTTC.

This rearrangement joins TRBV4-1 to TRBJ2-1; the D gene is possibly TRBD1 (5 bases). The germline CDR1 and CDR2 sequences are MGHRA and YSYEKL. The CDR3 is made up of 15 amino acids. The V end lost 0 bases, the J end lost 4 bases, and 10 bases lay between the germline ends. The CDR3 is CASSQDFQGYNEQFF. The CDR3 DNA reads TGCGCCAGCAGCCAAGATTTCCAGGGTTACAATGAGCAGTTCTTC.

The chain links TRBV2 to TRBJ2-1; 9 bases are shared with TRBD1. The CDR3 length is 15 residues. Germline V gene sequence: CDR1 SNHLY, CDR2 FYNNEI. V was clipped by 3 bases and J by 6 bases; unmatched bases: 6. DNA for the CDR3: TGTGCCAGCAGTGAGGACAGGGGAGAGGGCAATGAGCAGTTCTTC. This translates into CASSEDRGEGNEQFF.

This clonotype was detected many times. The chain uses TRBV3-1 and TRBJ2-2; no reliable D call. The V gene lost 2 bases and the J gene lost 3 bases, with 10 bases spanning the gap. CDR1 and CDR2 from the germline V gene are LGHDT and YNNKEL (reference sequence). This CDR3 contains 15 residues. The CDR3 region is CASSQSRPHTGELFF. CDR3 nucleotides: TGTGCCAGCAGCCAAAGCAGGCCTCACACCGGGGAGCTGTTTTTT.

In this sample, this clonotype turned up a few times. The chain employs TRBV5-1 and TRBJ2-1, with 7 bases matching TRBD2. The CDR3 is 12 amino acids. The junction had 5 bases not matched to a gene; V was cut back by 5 bases and J by 9 bases. In germline, CDR1 is SGHRS, CDR2 YFSETQ. CDR3 nucleotides: TGCGCCAGCAGGACGGAGCGGGGTGAGCAGTTCTTC. Translated, it gives CASRTERGEQFF.

In this sample, this clonotype turned up many times. V gene TRBV7-9 combines with J gene TRBJ1-3; D gene unclear. Germline CDR1 and CDR2: SEHNR and FQNEAQ (reference sequence). The CDR3 is 15 amino acids. V was pared by 5 bases and J by 5 bases, with 16 bases between. Written as DNA, the CDR3 is TGTGCCAGCAGCCAGGCCGCCGGTCGGAGAAACACCATATATTTT. Translated, it gives CASSQAAGRRNTIYF.

The chain couples TRBV7-9 to TRBJ1-2, with D maybe TRBD1 (6 bases). Trimming stripped 2 bases from V and 2 bases from J, with 18 bases between. Germline V gene sequence: CDR1 SEHNR, CDR2 FQNEAQ (reference sequence). The CDR3 length is 17 residues. As DNA, the CDR3 is TGTGCCAGCAGCTTACCTCAAACCCCAGGGGAAAACTATGGCTACACCTTC. Translating gives CASSLPQTPGENYGYTF.

A few counts support this clonotype. V and J are TRBV9 and TRBJ1-4; D gene ambiguous. The V end lost 0 bases, the J end lost 7 bases, and 13 bases lay between the germline ends. Germline lookup yields CDR1 SGDLS and CDR2 YYNGEE. The CDR3 has 15 amino acids. The chain's CDR3 is CASSVAARRGEKLFF. The CDR3 DNA follows: TGTGCCAGCAGCGTAGCGGCCAGACGGGGTGAAAAACTGTTTTTT.

This rearrangement joins TRBV12-5 to TRBJ1-5; 7 positions match TRBD1. The V gene's germline CDR1 is LGHNT and CDR2 FRNRAP. Trimming cost V 5 bases and J 3 bases; bases outside gene matches: 4. The CDR3 is 14 residues long. CDR3 region: CASGNTGANQPQHF. CDR3 nucleotide sequence: TGTGCTAGTGGTAACACAGGGGCCAATCAGCCCCAGCATTTT.

This clonotype was counted between two and nine times. The chain employs TRBV13 and TRBJ1-4, with 10 bases fitting TRBD1. The ends lost 4 bases at V and 7 bases at J; junction bases unmatched: 12. This CDR3 region has 17 residues. The germline CDR1 and CDR2 sequences are PRHDT and FYEKMQ (reference sequence). The CDR3 loop is CASSSPRTGGFREKLFF. CDR3 DNA: TGTGCCAGCAGCTCCCCTCGGACAGGGGGTTTTCGTGAAAAACTGTTTTTT.